This TCR beta chain derives from a study of early T cells in non-severe SARS-CoV-2 infection. Study-level information: Sequencing input comprised bulk RNA from unsorted whole blood; chain pairing was not available.

Germline CDR1 MGHRA, CDR2 YSYEKL. CDR3 length: 12 residues. V dropped 3 bases and J dropped 2 bases, with 2 bases sitting between them. The study, taken as a whole, reports: Private and CD4 specificities were missed by VDJdb matching, skewed to anti-spike CD8.

Attachment of unique molecular identifiers was made to individual cDNA molecules. TCRdb used MiXCR to reprocess the 5' RACE reads, holding one entry per CDR3 protein. The sample lists approximately 50,000 distinct CDR3 sequences, approximately 8.4% seen once, with approximately 4.6% in the top ten. A note on this clonotype: Its specificity is unknown.

Sequenced sample: whole blood. The receptor was isolated from an adult who was a healthcare worker with PCR-confirmed SARS-CoV-2 infection or an uninfected control (not recorded which). The rearrangement links TRBV4-1 to TRBJ1-5, with no clear D. CDR3 nucleotide sequence: TGCGCCAGCAGCCAGGGCAATCAGCCCCAGCATTTT. Residues: CASSQGNQPQHF.